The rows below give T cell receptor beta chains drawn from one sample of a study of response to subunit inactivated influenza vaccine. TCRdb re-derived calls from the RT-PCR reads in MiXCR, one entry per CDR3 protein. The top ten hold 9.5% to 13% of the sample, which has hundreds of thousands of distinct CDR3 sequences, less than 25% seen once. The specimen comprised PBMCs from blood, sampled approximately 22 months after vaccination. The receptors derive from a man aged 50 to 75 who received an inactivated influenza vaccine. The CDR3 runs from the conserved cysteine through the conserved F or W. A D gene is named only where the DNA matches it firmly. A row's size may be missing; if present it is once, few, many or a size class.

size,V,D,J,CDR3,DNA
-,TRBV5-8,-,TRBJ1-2,CASSHRDNYGYTF,TGTGCCAGCAGCCACAGGGACAACTATGGCTACACCTTC
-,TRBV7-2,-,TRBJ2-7,CASSLAFVSYEQYF,TGTGCCAGCAGCTTAGCCTTCGTCTCCTACGAGCAGTACTTC
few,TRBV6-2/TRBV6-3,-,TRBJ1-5,CASSEEGVGQPQHF,TGTGCCAGCAGTGAAGAGGGTGTGGGTCAGCCCCAGCATTTT
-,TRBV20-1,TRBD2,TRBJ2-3,CSARGPSGRGADTQYF,TGCAGTGCTAGGGGCCCCAGCGGGAGGGGCGCGGATACGCAGTATTTT
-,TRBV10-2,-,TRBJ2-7,CASSGPGGMAYEQYF,TGCGCCAGCAGCGGCCCAGGGGGGATGGCCTACGAGCAGTACTTC
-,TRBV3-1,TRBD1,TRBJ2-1,CASTLNRGLITIEQFF,TGTGCCAGCACCCTCAACAGGGGGCTTATTACAATTGAGCAGTTCTTC
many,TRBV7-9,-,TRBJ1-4,CASSYGGALNEKLFF,TGTGCCAGCAGCTACGGCGGGGCCCTTAATGAAAAACTGTTTTTT
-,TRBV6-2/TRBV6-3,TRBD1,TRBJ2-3,CASSYNPQWTGTVGNTDTQYF,TGTGCCAGCAGTTACAACCCCCAGTGGACAGGCACCGTTGGCAACACAGATACGCAGTATTTT
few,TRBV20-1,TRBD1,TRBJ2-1,CSARVRGPNYNEQFF,TGCAGTGCTAGAGTCAGGGGGCCTAACTACAATGAGCAGTTCTTC
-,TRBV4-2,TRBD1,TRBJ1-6,CASSQEGQAFNSPLHF,TGTGCCAGCAGCCAAGAAGGACAGGCCTTTAATTCACCCCTCCACTTT
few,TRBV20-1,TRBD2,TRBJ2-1,CSATRLAGVNYNEQFF,TGCAGTGCTACCCGACTAGCGGGGGTCAACTACAATGAGCAGTTCTTC
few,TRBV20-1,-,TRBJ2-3,CSARAGGFTDTQYF,TGCAGTGCTAGAGCAGGCGGTTTCACAGATACGCAGTATTTT
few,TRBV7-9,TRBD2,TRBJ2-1,CASSSGTSGREFF,TGTGCCAGCAGCTCCGGGACTAGCGGGAGAGAGTTCTTC
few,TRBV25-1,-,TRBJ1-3,CASSELDAISGNTIYF,TGTGCCAGCAGTGAATTGGACGCGATCTCTGGAAACACCATATATTTT
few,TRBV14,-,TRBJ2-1,CASSQLVEQFF,TGTGCCAGCAGCCAATTAGTTGAGCAGTTCTTC
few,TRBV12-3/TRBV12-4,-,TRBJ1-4,CASTLTRPGAGVRALFF,TGTGCCAGCACCCTGACGAGGCCGGGGGCGGGGGTGAGAGCACTGTTTTTT
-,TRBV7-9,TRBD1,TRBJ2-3,CASSFSGGVGDTQYF,TGTGCCAGCAGCTTCTCAGGGGGCGTTGGAGATACGCAGTATTTT
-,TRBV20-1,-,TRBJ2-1,CSARVPGLSSYNEQFF,TGCAGTGCTAGAGTCCCGGGCCTGAGCTCCTACAATGAGCAGTTCTTC
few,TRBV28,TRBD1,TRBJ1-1,CASSRPPARGRILLIEAFF,TGTGCCAGCAGCCGTCCCCCGGCCAGGGGGCGAATTCTCCTTATTGAAGCTTTCTTT
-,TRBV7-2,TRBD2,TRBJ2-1,CASSLGGLAGAHNEQFF,TGTGCCAGCAGCTTGGGGGGACTAGCGGGGGCCCACAATGAGCAGTTCTTC
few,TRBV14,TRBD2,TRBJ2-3,CASSHLLAGDSTDTQYF,TGTGCCAGCAGCCATCTACTAGCGGGAGATAGCACAGATACGCAGTATTTT
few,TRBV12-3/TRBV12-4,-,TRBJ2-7,CASSETDRSYEQYF,TGTGCCAGCAGCGAAACGGACAGAAGCTACGAGCAGTACTTC
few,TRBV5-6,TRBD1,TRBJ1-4,CASSFDRAGGYEKLFF,TGTGCCAGCAGCTTCGACCGAGCAGGGGGATACGAAAAACTGTTTTTT
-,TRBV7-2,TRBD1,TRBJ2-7,CASSLRDRGSEQYF,TGTGCCAGCAGCTTACGGGACAGGGGCTCCGAGCAGTACTTC
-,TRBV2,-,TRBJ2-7,CASSEAGSGWGSFYEQYF,TGTGCCAGCAGTGAAGCTGGTAGCGGATGGGGGAGCTTTTACGAGCAGTACTTC
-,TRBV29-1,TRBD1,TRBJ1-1,CSVEGGQDRGTEAFF,TGCAGCGTTGAAGGAGGACAGGATAGGGGAACTGAAGCTTTCTTT
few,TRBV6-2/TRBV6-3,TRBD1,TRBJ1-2,CASSYRKGGGDIYGYTF,TGTGCCAGCAGTTATAGGAAAGGAGGGGGCGATATCTATGGCTACACCTTC
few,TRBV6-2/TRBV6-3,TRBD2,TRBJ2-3,CASSYPSQSGTSGGTDTQYF,TGTGCCAGCAGTTACCCGTCTCAATCCGGGACTAGCGGGGGAACAGATACGCAGTATTTT
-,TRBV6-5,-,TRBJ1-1,CASSLEFFTEAFF,TGTGCCAGCAGTTTAGAATTTTTTACTGAAGCTTTCTTT
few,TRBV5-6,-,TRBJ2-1,CASSQTVWDNEQFF,TGTGCCAGCAGCCAGACCGTGTGGGACAATGAGCAGTTCTTC
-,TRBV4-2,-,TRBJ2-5,CASSQDWSSQETQYF,TGTGCCAGCAGCCAAGATTGGAGCTCCCAAGAGACCCAGTACTTC
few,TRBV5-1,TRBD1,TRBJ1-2,CASSLAGDRVYTF,TGCGCCAGCAGCTTGGCCGGGGACAGGGTCTACACCTTC
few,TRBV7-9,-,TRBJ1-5,CASSLGAHGNQPQHF,TGTGCCAGCAGCTTGGGGGCGCATGGCAATCAGCCCCAGCATTTT